This T cell receptor beta chain was recorded in a study of shared clonotypes between healthy human individuals. The study, taken as a whole, reports: Clonotype sharing among donors was thought likely to change with sequencing depth.

Each subset's genomic DNA was shared equally among a number of immunoSEQ plates. For sorted subsets, roughly 200 ng DNA per replicate equaled 30,000 or so T cell genomes. This table comes from immunoSEQ multiplex PCR, and its TCRdb copy is limited to in-frame clones, with some not included. The table shows millions of clones, with around 90% occurring only once. A note on this clone: Its specificity is not known.

Sequencing used naive CD4+ T cells sorted from blood. The subset denotes: CD45RA+ positively selected. This receptor was identified in a man between 18 and 35 years old in good health.

The CDR3 region is CASSQAGQGKRGEQFF. CDR3 DNA: TGCGCCAGCAGCCAAGCGGGACAGGGGAAAAGAGGTGAGCAGTTCTTC. The chain couples TRBV4-3 to TRBJ2-1, with TRBD1 matching over 10 bases. The CDR3 length is 16 residues. The junction had 9 bases not matched to a gene; V was cut back by 1 base and J by 9 bases. Germline CDR1 is LGHNA and CDR2 is YSLEER.